The 14 T cell receptor beta chains given below trace back to one sample, sequenced in a study of blood T cell repertoires in COVID-19. Produced via immunoSEQ multiplex PCR; TCRdb's table is partial and in-frame only. The sample holds about 270,000 clones, 75% to 90% seen once. Sequencing was carried out using peripheral blood. The receptors derive from a woman aged 70-85 years with COVID-19, enrolled during active disease.

This chain joins TRBV5-1 and TRBJ2-3, with 8 nucleotides matching TRBD2. The length of the CDR3 is 15 residues. Per germline, CDR1 SGHRS and CDR2 YFSETQ. Trimming took 0 bases from V and 6 from J; bases not matched to a gene: 6. CDR3 sequence reads: CASSLVAGFGDTQYF. The CDR3 bases are TGCGCCAGCAGCTTGGTAGCGGGGTTCGGGGATACGCAGTATTTT.

The chain uses TRBV5-4 and TRBJ2-1; 10 bases are a match to TRBD2. V was pared by 3 bases and J by 6 bases, with 3 bases of the junction left unmatched. This CDR3 has 14 amino acids. Germline V CDR1 and CDR2: SGHNT, YYREEE (reference sequence). The CDR3: CASSSASGGNEQFF. CDR3 coding DNA: TGTGCCAGCAGCTCGGCTAGCGGGGGCAATGAGCAGTTCTTC. The whole variable domain, filled in from reference TRBV5-4 and TRBJ2-1, reads ETGVTQSPTHLIKTRGQQVTLRCSSQSGHNTVSWYQQALGQGPQFIFQYYREEENGRGNFPPRFSGLQFPNYSSELNVNALELDDSALYLCASSSASGGNEQFFGPGTRLTVL.

This CDR3 is CASSKVQGWYGYTF. The CDR3 coding sequence is TGTGCCAGCAGTAAAGTCCAGGGTTGGTATGGCTACACCTTC. The rearrangement joins TRBV2 to TRBJ1-2, with a possible D match to TRBD1 (5 bases). CDR1 SNHLY and CDR2 FYNNEI come from the germline V gene. With 5 bases removed from V and 5 bases from J, the gap between germline ends came to 15 bases. The CDR3 contains 14 residues.

This chain uses TRBV2 with TRBJ2-7; 7 bases are shared with TRBD2. There are 13 residues in the CDR3. Trimming took 9 bases from V and 5 from J; bases not matched to a gene: 10. CDR1 is SNHLY, CDR2 FYNNEI, per germline. CDR3 region: CARTLTSNHEQYF. CDR3 in DNA: TGTGCCAGGACGTTGACTAGCAACCACGAGCAGTACTTC.

The CDR3 DNA is TGCGCCAGCAGCCCCGGACAGGTTGGGGTAAACACTGAAGCTTTCTTT. This encodes CASSPGQVGVNTEAFF. The chain carries TRBV5-1 and TRBJ1-1; 7 positions agree with TRBD1. The V gene end was trimmed by 4 bases and the J gene end by 2 bases; junction bases not matched to a gene: 11. This CDR3 comprises 16 residues. Germline CDR1 and CDR2: SGHRS and YFSETQ.

The chain is built from TRBV28 and TRBJ1-2; D is undetermined. The CDR3 is made up of 14 amino acids. Germline V lookup: CDR1 MDHEN, CDR2 SYDVKM. Trimming shortened V by 4 bases and J by 5 bases, and 14 bases separated the two germline ends. As DNA, the CDR3 is TGTGCCAGCAGTTCCCATACTTCGGGGTATGGCTACACCTTC. This gives the protein CASSSHTSGYGYTF.

The chain carries TRBV27 and TRBJ2-1; D is perhaps TRBD1 (5 bases). This CDR3 comprises 13 residues. Germline lookup yields CDR1 MNHEY and CDR2 SMNVEV (reference sequence). The germline V and J ends were trimmed by 6 bases and 8 bases, with 14 bases remaining between them. CDR3 residues: CASSGPWGDEQFF. Written as DNA, the CDR3 is TGTGCCAGCAGCGGGCCGTGGGGCGATGAGCAGTTCTTC.

The rearrangement uses TRBV4-1 and TRBJ1-1; 11 bases line up with TRBD1. Trimming took 1 base from V and 8 from J; bases not matched to a gene: 9. Germline-derived CDR1 and CDR2 are MGHRA and YSYEKL. The CDR3 is 16 residues long. DNA for the CDR3: TGCGCCAGCAGCCAAGTAATGGGACAGGGGGGCTGGGAAGCTTTCTTT. Protein sequence: CASSQVMGQGGWEAFF.

The chain uses TRBV7-2 and TRBJ2-5, with 7 bases matching TRBD1. The J segment lost 1 base and the V segment lost 6 bases, leaving 5 bases of the junction unmatched. This CDR3 is 14 amino acids long. Germline V gene lookup returns CDR1 SGHTA and CDR2 FQGNSA. The CDR3 spells CASSFDRAQETQYF. CDR3 nucleotide sequence: TGTGCCAGCAGTTTTGACAGGGCCCAAGAGACCCAGTACTTC.

The chain uses TRBV19 and TRBJ2-3; 9 bases fit TRBD2. Germline values: CDR1 LNHDA, CDR2 SQIVND (reference sequence). The J segment lost 2 bases and the V segment lost 5 bases, leaving 5 bases of the junction unmatched. CDR3 length: 15 amino acids. CDR3 region: CASSLQRGVTDTQYF. The CDR3 DNA reads as TGTGCCAGTAGTTTGCAGCGGGGGGTCACAGATACGCAGTATTTT.

The chain couples TRBV6-5 to TRBJ1-1; maybe TRBD1 (6 bases). V was pared by 5 bases and J by 6 bases, with 13 bases between. Germline loops: CDR1 MNHEY, CDR2 SVGAGI. The CDR3 contains 13 residues. CDR3 protein: CASSNRVRAEAFF. CDR3 coding DNA: TGTGCCAGCAGTAACAGGGTCAGGGCTGAAGCTTTCTTT.

The chain recombines TRBV6-5 with TRBJ2-7; 7 bases line up with TRBD1. This CDR3 contains 14 residues. Trimming at V came to 6 bases and at J to 2 bases, leaving 7 bases not matched to a gene. CDR1 and CDR2 (germline): MNHEY, SVGAGI. The CDR3 loop is CASSEGQMTYEQYF. The DNA for the CDR3 is TGTGCCAGCAGCGAGGGACAGATGACCTACGAGCAGTACTTC.

In this sample, this clone turned up a few times. The chain combines TRBV5-6 with TRBJ2-5; 8 positions agree with TRBD2. The CDR3 runs 17 residues. J was trimmed by 4 bases and V by 4 bases; bases with no gene match: 15. Germline CDR1 is SGHDT and CDR2 is YYEEEE. The chain's CDR3 is CASSIAGWEWGRETQYF. As DNA, the CDR3 is TGTGCCAGCAGCATAGCGGGGTGGGAGTGGGGTCGAGAGACCCAGTACTTC.

The chain is built from TRBV5-1 and TRBJ2-1; the D gene is possibly TRBD1 (6 bases). Per germline, CDR1 SGHRS and CDR2 YFSETQ. The CDR3 runs 15 residues. The V gene lost 4 bases and the J gene lost 0 bases, with 11 bases spanning the gap. This CDR3 is CASSLRDNSYNEQFF. The CDR3 nucleotides are TGCGCCAGCAGCCTCCGGGACAACTCCTACAATGAGCAGTTCTTC.